A single sample gave rise to the 20 T cell receptor beta chains below, sequenced in a study of cytomegalovirus exposure and HLA in healthy donors. PCR involved 60 Vbeta and 13 Jbeta primers. The protocol was immunoSEQ multiplex PCR, while the TCRdb copy is restricted to in-frame clones and leaves out a portion. Of 150,000 to 200,000 clones in the sample, 85% were seen once. Specimen: PBMCs. These receptors were obtained from a man between 18 and 35 years old in good health and CMV-seropositive.

This clone has just one count. In this CDR3 the conserved last residue, phenylalanine or tryptophan, is missing, so a read error is likely. Because the CDR3's place on the DNA is in doubt, the DNA is left out and the CDR3 is given as listed by TCRdb. This rearrangement joins TRBV7-8 to TRBJ1-1. The CDR3 has 12 residues if both end residues are counted. Germline-derived CDR1 and CDR2 are SGHVS and FQNEAQ. The CDR3 region is CASSSETGSPLV.

This chain joins TRBV7-9 and TRBJ1-6; D ambiguous. This CDR3 region has 14 residues. From germline, CDR1 is SEHNR and CDR2 FQNEAQ (reference sequence). V was pared by 1 base and J by 4 bases, with 5 bases between. The DNA of the CDR3 is TGTGCCAGCAGCTTAGAACAGTATAATTCACCCCTCCACTTT. Protein product: CASSLEQYNSPLHF.

About this clone: One end of the junction does not line up with germline, which may come from a read error. The rearrangement links TRBV7-9 to TRBJ2-3; 9 bases map to TRBD2. The CDR3 sequence is 17 residues long. Germline V gene sequence: CDR1 SEHNR, CDR2 FQNEAQ (reference sequence). The CDR3 DNA reads as TGTTCCAGCAGCTTAGGGCGGGTAGCGGGAGACACAGATACGCAGTATTTT. Its protein product is CSSSLGRVAGDTDTQYF.

The rearrangement links TRBV7-9 to TRBJ2-1, with TRBD1 matching over 7 bases. V lost 5 bases, J lost 7 bases, and 5 bases stayed unmatched. The CDR3 has 13 residues. Germline CDR1 SEHNR, CDR2 FQNEAQ (reference sequence). CDR3 amino acids: CASSLGQPNEQFF. The CDR3 DNA follows: TGTGCCAGCAGCCTGGGACAGCCAAATGAGCAGTTCTTC.

V and J are TRBV6-1 and TRBJ2-1, with TRBD1 matching 8 bases. The CDR3 spans 17 residues. V was clipped by 4 bases and J by 0 bases; unmatched bases: 8. Looked up from germline, CDR1 is MNHNS and CDR2 is SASEGT. Written as DNA, the CDR3 is TGTGCCAGCAGTGCTATTCGACAGGGGCTCTCCTACAATGAGCAGTTCTTC. This encodes CASSAIRQGLSYNEQFF.

The chain links TRBV6-5 to TRBJ2-3; weak D call: TRBD2 (7 bases). Between the trimmed V and J ends, which lost 5 bases and 4 bases, there was a span of 10 bases. The CDR3 consists of 13 residues. Germline V lookup: CDR1 MNHEY, CDR2 SVGAGI. The CDR3: CASSTRGPDTQYF. The CDR3 nucleotides are TGTGCCAGCAGTACGCGGGGGCCAGATACGCAGTATTTT.

The table lists this clone with a few counts. The chain recombines TRBV7-2 with TRBJ1-3; TRBD1 matches at 8 bases. The germline gives CDR1 SGHTA, CDR2 FQGNSA. V was clipped by 3 bases and J by 6 bases; unmatched bases: 7. This CDR3 spans 15 amino acids. In nucleotides, the CDR3 is TGTGCCAGCAGCTTGGACGCAGGGGGCGTAAACACCATATATTTT. Protein: CASSLDAGGVNTIYF.

This sequence joins TRBV7-8 and TRBJ2-5; no firm D call. The germline V gene has CDR1 SGHVS and CDR2 FQNEAQ. Between the trimmed V and J ends, which lost 1 base and 3 bases, there was a span of 9 bases. The CDR3 covers 14 residues. The CDR3 here is CASSLGRSEETQYF. CDR3 bases: TGTGCCAGCAGCTTAGGTAGATCGGAAGAGACCCAGTACTTC.

The chain couples TRBV4-3 to TRBJ2-3; D call uncertain. Trimming removed 2 bases from V and 6 bases from J, with 6 bases in between. The CDR3 has 12 residues. Germline CDR1 is LGHNA and CDR2 is YSLEER. In DNA, the CDR3 is TGCGCCAGCAGCCAATACTCGGATACGCAGTATTTT. Protein sequence: CASSQYSDTQYF.

The chain joins TRBV6-5 to TRBJ1-1; 7 bases map to TRBD1. Germline CDR1 is MNHEY and CDR2 is SVGAGI. V shed 4 bases, J shed 1 base, and the junction held 6 bases outside the gene matches. The CDR3 runs to 15 residues. The DNA for the CDR3 is TGTGCCAGCAGTTCCGCGGGACAGTCGAACACTGAAGCTTTCTTT. Its protein is CASSSAGQSNTEAFF.

This clone showed up just a few times. V gene TRBV6-5 combines with J gene TRBJ2-2, with 9 bases fitting TRBD1. The V and J ends lost 4 bases and 3 bases, in that order; junction bases with no gene match: 0. There are 14 residues in the CDR3. The germline gives CDR1 MNHEY, CDR2 SVGAGI. CDR3 residues: CASSWTGDTGELFF. CDR3 DNA sequence: TGTGCCAGCAGTTGGACAGGGGACACCGGGGAGCTGTTTTTT.

The chain joins TRBV10-3 to TRBJ2-7, with D perhaps TRBD1 (6 bases). Trimming took 4 bases from V and 3 from J, leaving 22 bases between them. In germline, CDR1 is ENHRY, CDR2 SYGVKD. This CDR3 comprises 17 residues. The CDR3 region is CAISVFNWQGISYEQYF. CDR3 nucleotide sequence: TGTGCCATCAGTGTTTTTAATTGGCAGGGGATAAGCTACGAGCAGTACTTC.

The CDR3 DNA is TGTGCCAGCAGCCCCTGGAGGTTACCCTACGAGCAGTACTTC. Encoded protein: CASSPWRLPYEQYF. V and J are TRBV9 and TRBJ2-5, with D tentatively TRBD2 (5 bases). The DNA end lines up better with TRBJ2-7; the J call may be wrong. CDR1 is SGDLS and CDR2 is YYNGEE in the germline V gene. This CDR3 is 14 amino acids long.

The V call is TRBV7-8, the J call TRBJ1-2; D is possibly TRBD1 (6 bases). The CDR3 runs 17 residues. Germline V lookup: CDR1 SGHVS, CDR2 FQNEAQ. Between the trimmed V and J ends, which lost 1 base and 4 bases, there was a span of 19 bases. The CDR3 here is CASSLEGWTQGLYGYTF. The CDR3 nucleotides are TGTGCCAGCAGCTTAGAAGGGTGGACACAGGGTCTCTATGGCTACACCTTC.

The J gene is TRBJ2-1, the V gene TRBV2; 8 positions match TRBD2. This CDR3 spans 15 amino acids. Germline values: CDR1 SNHLY, CDR2 FYNNEI. V dropped 6 bases and J dropped 10; count of bases not matched to a gene: 14. CDR3 protein: CASSAASGGREEQFF. In nucleotides, the CDR3 is TGTGCCAGCAGCGCCGCCAGCGGGGGCCGGGAAGAGCAGTTCTTC.

The chain has TRBV10-3 and TRBJ2-2; a weak D match, TRBD1 (6 bases). The CDR3 loop spans 14 amino acids. Trimming shortened V by 10 bases and J by 2 bases, and 14 bases separated the two germline ends. Germline CDR1 reads ENHRY; CDR2 reads SYGVKD. Here the CDR3 reads CATLRTDNTGELFF. DNA for the CDR3: TGTGCCACCCTTCGGACAGACAACACCGGGGAGCTGTTTTTT.

This chain uses TRBV5-8 with TRBJ2-3; a possible D gene is TRBD1 (6 bases). CDR1 is SGHTS and CDR2 is YDEGEE in the germline V gene. This CDR3 region has 15 residues. V was shortened by 0 bases and J by 4 bases, with 12 bases between the two germline ends. The CDR3 coding sequence is TGTGCCAGCAGCTTGGCCGGACAGAGAGCAGATACGCAGTATTTT. It encodes CASSLAGQRADTQYF.

The J gene is TRBJ1-1, the V gene TRBV11-2, with D tentatively TRBD1 (6 bases). The CDR3 sequence is 16 residues long. The V gene's germline CDR1 is SGHAT and CDR2 FQNNGV. V lost 1 base and J 4 bases, leaving 16 bases between the germline ends. The CDR3 reads CASSLAGQGRVTEAFF. The CDR3, as DNA: TGTGCCAGCAGCTTAGCAGGGCAGGGGAGGGTCACTGAAGCTTTCTTT.

The chain combines TRBV6-5 with TRBJ1-2; 7 bases are shared with TRBD1. Germline V CDR1 and CDR2: MNHEY, SVGAGI. The V and J ends lost 6 bases and 5 bases, in that order; junction bases with no gene match: 3. This CDR3 contains 12 residues. The CDR3 protein is CASRDRVYGYTF. The CDR3 nucleotides are TGTGCCAGCAGAGACAGGGTTTATGGCTACACCTTC.

V and J are TRBV18 and TRBJ2-7, with 9 bases aligning to TRBD2. V lost 5 bases and J lost 1; bases outside the gene matches: 3. Germline CDR1 reads KGHSH; CDR2 reads LQKENI. The CDR3 runs 14 residues. The CDR3 is CASSISGGSYEQYF. The CDR3 DNA follows: TGTGCCAGCTCAATTAGCGGGGGATCCTACGAGCAGTACTTC.